This entry concerns a single T cell receptor (beta chain). This specimen comes from a study of blood T cell repertoires in COVID-19. V gave up 5 bases and J gave up 5 bases; unmatched junction bases: 4. There are 14 residues in the CDR3. Germline V gene lookup returns CDR1 LGHDT and CDR2 YNNKEL (reference sequence). Authors' processing steps: Counts of nucleated cells, estimated from reference gene primer amplification, were obtained. Clones were sequenced by immunoSEQ multiplex PCR, and TCRdb holds only the in-frame ones, with some missing. V, J and clone size derive from that table, while D and trimming were established from the DNA sequence. The repertoire holds about 100,000 clones, with roughly 90% as singletons.

The TCR originated in a man aged 50-60 years with active COVID-19. The rearrangement joins TRBV3-1 (or the pseudogene TRBV3-2) to TRBJ2-5; TRBD2 agrees at 11 bases. The sample was peripheral blood. The CDR3 DNA sequence: TGTGCCAGCAGCTCTCGACTAGCGGGGGAGACCCAGTACTTC. This translates into CASSSRLAGETQYF.